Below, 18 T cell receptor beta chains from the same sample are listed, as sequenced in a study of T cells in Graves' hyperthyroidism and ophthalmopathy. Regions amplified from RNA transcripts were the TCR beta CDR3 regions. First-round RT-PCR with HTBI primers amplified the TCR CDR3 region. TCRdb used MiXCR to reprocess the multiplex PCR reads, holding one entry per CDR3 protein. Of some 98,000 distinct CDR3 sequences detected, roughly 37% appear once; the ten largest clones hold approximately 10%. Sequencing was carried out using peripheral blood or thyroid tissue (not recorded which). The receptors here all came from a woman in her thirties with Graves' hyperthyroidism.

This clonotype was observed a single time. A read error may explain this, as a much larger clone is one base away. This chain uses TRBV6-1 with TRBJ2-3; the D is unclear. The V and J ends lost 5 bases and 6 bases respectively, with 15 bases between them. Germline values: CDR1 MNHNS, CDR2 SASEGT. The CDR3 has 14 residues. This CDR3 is CASSYVYLGDTQYF. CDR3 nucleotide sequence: TGTGCCAGCAGTTACGTATACCTCGGGGATACGCAGTATTTT.

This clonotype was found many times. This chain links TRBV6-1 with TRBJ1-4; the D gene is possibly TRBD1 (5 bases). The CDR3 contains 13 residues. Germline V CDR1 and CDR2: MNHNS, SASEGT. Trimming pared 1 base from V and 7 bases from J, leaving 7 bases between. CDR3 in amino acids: CASSEDRPEKLFF. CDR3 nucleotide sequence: TGTGCCAGCAGTGAAGACAGGCCTGAAAAACTGTTTTTT.

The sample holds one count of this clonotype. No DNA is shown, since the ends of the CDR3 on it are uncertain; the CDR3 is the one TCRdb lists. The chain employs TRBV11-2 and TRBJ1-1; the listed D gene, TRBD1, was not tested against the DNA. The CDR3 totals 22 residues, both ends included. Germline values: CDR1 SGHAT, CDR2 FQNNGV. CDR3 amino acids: CASSQTSVYFCASSGTGLGAFF.

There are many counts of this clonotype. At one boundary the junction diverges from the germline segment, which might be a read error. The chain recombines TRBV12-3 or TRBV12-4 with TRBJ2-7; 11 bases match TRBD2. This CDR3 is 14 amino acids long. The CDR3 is CASRLAGGPYEQYF. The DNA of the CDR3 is TGTGCCAGCAGGTTAGCGGGAGGGCCTTACGAGCAGTACTTC.

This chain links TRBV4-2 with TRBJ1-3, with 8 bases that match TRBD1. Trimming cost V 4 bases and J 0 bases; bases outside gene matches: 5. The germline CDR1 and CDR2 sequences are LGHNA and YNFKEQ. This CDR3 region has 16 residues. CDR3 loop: CASSPGGTGSGNTIYF. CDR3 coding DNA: TGTGCCAGCAGCCCGGGCGGGACAGGCTCTGGAAACACCATATATTTT.

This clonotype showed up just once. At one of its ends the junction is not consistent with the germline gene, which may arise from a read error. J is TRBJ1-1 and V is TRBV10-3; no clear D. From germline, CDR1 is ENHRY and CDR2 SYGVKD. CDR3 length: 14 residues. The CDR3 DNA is TGTGCCATCAGTGGAAGTCGGATGACCACTGAGGCTTTCTTT. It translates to CAISGSRMTTEAFF.

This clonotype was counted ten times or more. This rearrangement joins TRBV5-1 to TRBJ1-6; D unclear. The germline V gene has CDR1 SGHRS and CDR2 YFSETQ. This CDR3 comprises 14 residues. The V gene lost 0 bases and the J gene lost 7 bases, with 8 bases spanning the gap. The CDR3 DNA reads TGCGCCAGCAGCTTGGAAGCGCAGAATTCACCCCTCCACTTT. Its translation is CASSLEAQNSPLHF.

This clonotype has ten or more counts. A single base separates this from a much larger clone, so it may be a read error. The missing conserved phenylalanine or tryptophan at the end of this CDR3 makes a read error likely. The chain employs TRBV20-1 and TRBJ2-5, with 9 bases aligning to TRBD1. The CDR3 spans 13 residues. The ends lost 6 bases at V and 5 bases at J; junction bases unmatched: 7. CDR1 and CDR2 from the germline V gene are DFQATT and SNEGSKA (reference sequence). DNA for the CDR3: TGCAGTGCCCCCGGGACAGGGTCCGAGACCCAGTACTCC. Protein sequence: CSAPGTGSETQYS.

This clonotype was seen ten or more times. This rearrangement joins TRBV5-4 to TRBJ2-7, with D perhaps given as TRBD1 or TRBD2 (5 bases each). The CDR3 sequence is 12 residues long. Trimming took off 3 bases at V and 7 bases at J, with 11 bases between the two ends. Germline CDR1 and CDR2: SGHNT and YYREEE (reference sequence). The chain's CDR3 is CASSWGIGEQYF. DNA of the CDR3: TGTGCCAGCAGCTGGGGGATAGGGGAGCAGTACTTC.

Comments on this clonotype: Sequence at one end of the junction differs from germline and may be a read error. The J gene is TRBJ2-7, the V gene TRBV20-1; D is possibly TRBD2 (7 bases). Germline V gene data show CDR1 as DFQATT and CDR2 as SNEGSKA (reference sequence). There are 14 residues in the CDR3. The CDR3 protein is CSATALTGGYEQYF. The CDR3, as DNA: TGCAGTGCTACAGCCCTAACGGGGGGCTACGAGCAGTACTTT.

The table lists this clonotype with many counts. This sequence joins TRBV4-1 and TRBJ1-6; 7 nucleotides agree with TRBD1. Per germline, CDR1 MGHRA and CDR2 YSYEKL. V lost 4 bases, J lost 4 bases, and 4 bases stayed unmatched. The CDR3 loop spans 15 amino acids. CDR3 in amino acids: CASSRDRRYNSPLHF. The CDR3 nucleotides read TGCGCCAGCAGCCGGGACAGACGTTATAATTCACCCCTCCACTTT.

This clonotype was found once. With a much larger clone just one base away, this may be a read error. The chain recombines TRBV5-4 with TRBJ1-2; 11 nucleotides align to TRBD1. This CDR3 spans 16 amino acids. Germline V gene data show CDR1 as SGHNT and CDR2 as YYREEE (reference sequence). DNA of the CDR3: TGTGCCATCAGCACTCCACCGGGACAGGGGGGGGGTGGCTACACCTTC. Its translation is CAISTPPGQGGGGYTF.

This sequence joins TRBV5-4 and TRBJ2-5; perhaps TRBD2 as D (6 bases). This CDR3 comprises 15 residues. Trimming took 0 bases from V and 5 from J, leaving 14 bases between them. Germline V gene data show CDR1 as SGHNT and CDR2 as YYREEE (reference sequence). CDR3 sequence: CASSLDGGFGETQYF. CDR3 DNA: TGTGCCAGCAGCTTGGATGGGGGGTTCGGGGAGACCCAGTACTTC.

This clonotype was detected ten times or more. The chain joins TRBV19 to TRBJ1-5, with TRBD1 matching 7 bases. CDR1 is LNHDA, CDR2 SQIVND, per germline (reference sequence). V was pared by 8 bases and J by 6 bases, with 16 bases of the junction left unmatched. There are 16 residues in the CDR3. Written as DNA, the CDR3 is TGTGCCAGTCACAGGACAGGAGGGTTCCTGGGTCAGCCCCAGCATTTT. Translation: CASHRTGGFLGQPQHF.

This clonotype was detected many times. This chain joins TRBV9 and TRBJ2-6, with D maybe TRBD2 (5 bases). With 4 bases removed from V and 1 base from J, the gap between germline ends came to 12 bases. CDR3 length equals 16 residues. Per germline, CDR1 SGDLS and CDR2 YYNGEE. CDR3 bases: TGTGCCAGCAGCCCGAACCCGGGGTCTGGGGCCAACGTCCTGACTTTC. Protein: CASSPNPGSGANVLTF.

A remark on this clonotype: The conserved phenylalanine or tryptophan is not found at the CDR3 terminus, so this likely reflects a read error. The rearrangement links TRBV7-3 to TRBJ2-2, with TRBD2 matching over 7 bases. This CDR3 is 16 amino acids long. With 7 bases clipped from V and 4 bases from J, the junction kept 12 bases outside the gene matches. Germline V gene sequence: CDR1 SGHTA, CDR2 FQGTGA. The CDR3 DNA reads TGTGCCAGCACCCAAGCTAGCGGAAGCTTCACCGGGGAGCTGTTTTCT. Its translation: CASTQASGSFTGELFS.

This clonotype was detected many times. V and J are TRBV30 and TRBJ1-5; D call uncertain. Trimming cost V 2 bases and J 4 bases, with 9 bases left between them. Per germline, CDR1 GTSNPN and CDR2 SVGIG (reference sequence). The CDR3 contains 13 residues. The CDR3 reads CAWSKGVNQPQHF. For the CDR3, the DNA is TGTGCCTGGAGTAAAGGAGTGAATCAGCCCCAGCATTTT.

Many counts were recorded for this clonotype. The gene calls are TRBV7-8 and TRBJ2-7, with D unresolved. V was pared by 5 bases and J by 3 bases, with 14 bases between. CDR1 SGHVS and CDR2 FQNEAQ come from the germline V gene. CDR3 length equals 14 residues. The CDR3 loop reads CASSQTSTHYEQYF. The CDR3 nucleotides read TGTGCCAGCAGCCAAACCTCTACCCACTACGAGCAGTACTTC.